This is a list of T cell receptor beta chains from one sample in a study of cytomegalovirus exposure and HLA in healthy donors. Using immunoSEQ multiplex PCR, the repertoire was profiled, and TCRdb retains in-frame clones only, with some absent. The table lists approximately 70,000 clones, roughly four fifths of them singletons. The sequenced sample was PBMCs. All receptors come from a man aged 50 to 59 in good health and CMV-seronegative. CDR3s include the opening cysteine and the closing phenylalanine or tryptophan. A D gene is named only where the DNA matches it firmly. The listing skips clone size in some rows; elsewhere it reads once, few, many or a size class.

V gene	D gene	J gene	clone size	CDR3 DNA	CDR3 protein
TRBV19	NA	TRBJ2-2	NA	TGTGCCAGTAGTTGGGGGCTAGCAAACGGGGAGCTGTTTTTT	CASSWGLANGELFF
TRBV7-3	NA	TRBJ2-3	NA	TGTGCCAGCAGCTTAATGGCTAGCACAGATACGCAGTATTTT	CASSLMASTDTQYF
TRBV30	NA	TRBJ2-2	NA	TGTGCCTGGAGTGTATCGAGGGCGGCCGGGGAGCTGTTTTTT	CAWSVSRAAGELFF
TRBV19	NA	TRBJ1-1	NA	TGTGCCAGTAGTAATGGCAGGGACACTGAAGCTTTCTTT	CASSNGRDTEAFF
TRBV5-4	NA	TRBJ2-3	NA	TGTGCCAGCAGCTTTGGAGGGACCACAGATACGCAGTATTTT	CASSFGGTTDTQYF
TRBV6-5	NA	TRBJ1-1	NA	TGTGCCAGCAGTTACGGTAGGACTCAAGAAGCTTTCTTT	CASSYGRTQEAFF
TRBV10-3	TRBD1	TRBJ2-5	NA	TGTGCCACTCAGGGCGGACAGGGGGAAGAGACCCAGTACTTC	CATQGGQGEETQYF
TRBV6-1	NA	TRBJ1-1	NA	TGTGCCAGCAGTGCAGGGGAGAACACTGAAGCTTTCTTT	CASSAGENTEAFF
TRBV29-1	NA	TRBJ1-1	NA	TGCAGCGTTTGGGCGTGGAACACTGAAGCTTTCTTT	CSVWAWNTEAFF
TRBV15	NA	TRBJ1-5	NA	TGTGCCACCAGCGGAGCGAATCAGCCCCAGCATTTT	CATSGANQPQHF
TRBV28	TRBD1	TRBJ2-6	NA	TGTGCCAGCACTCAGACAGGGCGCCGCTCTGGGGCCAACGTCCTGACTTTC	CASTQTGRRSGANVLTF
TRBV7-3	TRBD2	TRBJ2-7	few	TGTGCCAGCAGTCCCGCGGGGGGCCCGCTTTACGAGCAGTACTTC	CASSPAGGPLYEQYF
TRBV7-2	NA	TRBJ2-7	few	TGTGCCAGCAGCCAAATCTACGAGCAGTACTTC	CASSQIYEQYF
TRBV29-1	NA	TRBJ2-7	NA	TGCAGCGTTCACCTAGGAAACGAGCAGTACTTC	CSVHLGNEQYF
TRBV10-1	TRBD2	TRBJ2-3	NA	TGCGCCAGCAGTCCGGGGGGTACGCAGTATTTT	CASSPGGTQYF
TRBV5-1	NA	TRBJ2-7	once	TGCGCCAGCCGGGCCCTGGGGAGCCACGAGCAGTACTTC	CASRALGSHEQYF
TRBV5-1	TRBD2	TRBJ2-5	NA	TGCGCCAGCAGCCTGGGACTAGCGGGAGAAGAGACCCAGTACTTC	CASSLGLAGEETQYF
TRBV10-3	TRBD2	TRBJ2-1	few	TGTGCCACCTGGACTAGCGGGTTGGAAAGCAATGAGCAGTTCTTC	CATWTSGLESNEQFF
TRBV7-9	TRBD1	TRBJ2-7	NA	TGTGCCAGCAGCTCCGGGACAGGGGTAAAATACGAGCAGTACTTC	CASSSGTGVKYEQYF
TRBV19	TRBD2	TRBJ2-1	NA	TGTGCCAGTAGGAGAGCCTCTAGCGGGGGGGCTGATGAGCAGTTCTTC	CASRRASSGGADEQFF
TRBV28	NA	TRBJ2-7	NA	TGTGCCAGCAGGCCGGGACAAGCTCCGCAGTACTTC	CASRPGQAPQYF
TRBV28	NA	TRBJ1-5	few	TGTGCCAGCAGTAAGATTCTGTCTCTAACTTACAATCAGCCCCAGCATTTT	CASSKILSLTYNQPQHF
TRBV14	NA	TRBJ2-4	NA	TGTGCCAGCAGCCGAGGACAGTTTCTAGCCAAAAACATTCAGTACTTC	CASSRGQFLAKNIQYF
TRBV2	TRBD1	TRBJ1-4	NA	TGTGCCAGCAGACCCGGGGGGACAGGGAATGAAAAACTGTTTTTT	CASRPGGTGNEKLFF
TRBV6-1	NA	TRBJ2-7	NA	TGTGCCAGCAGCCCCGCCTACGAGCAGTACTTC	CASSPAYEQYF
TRBV6-4	NA	TRBJ1-1	NA	TGTGCCAGCAGGAAAGAGATGAACACTGAAGCTTTCTTT	CASRKEMNTEAFF
TRBV28	TRBD2	TRBJ2-5	NA	TGTGCCAGCAGTGGCGAGGAGGGAGGGTGGGAGACCCAGTACTTC	CASSGEEGGWETQYF
TRBV4-3	TRBD2	TRBJ2-7	NA	TGCGCCAGCAGCCATGGACTAGCGGCTTCCTACGAGCAGTACTTC	CASSHGLAASYEQYF
TRBV7-9	NA	TRBJ1-1	NA	TGTGCCAGCAGGACTACGGACAGTAGGACTGAAGCTTTCTTT	CASRTTDSRTEAFF
TRBV5-8	NA	TRBJ2-3	NA	TGTGCCAGCAGCAGTAGACGGAGACCTAGCACAGATACGCAGTATTTT	CASSSRRRPSTDTQYF
TRBV27	NA	TRBJ2-7	NA	TGTGCCAGCAGTTTAGGCTACTGGGCCGAGCAGTACTTC	CASSLGYWAEQYF